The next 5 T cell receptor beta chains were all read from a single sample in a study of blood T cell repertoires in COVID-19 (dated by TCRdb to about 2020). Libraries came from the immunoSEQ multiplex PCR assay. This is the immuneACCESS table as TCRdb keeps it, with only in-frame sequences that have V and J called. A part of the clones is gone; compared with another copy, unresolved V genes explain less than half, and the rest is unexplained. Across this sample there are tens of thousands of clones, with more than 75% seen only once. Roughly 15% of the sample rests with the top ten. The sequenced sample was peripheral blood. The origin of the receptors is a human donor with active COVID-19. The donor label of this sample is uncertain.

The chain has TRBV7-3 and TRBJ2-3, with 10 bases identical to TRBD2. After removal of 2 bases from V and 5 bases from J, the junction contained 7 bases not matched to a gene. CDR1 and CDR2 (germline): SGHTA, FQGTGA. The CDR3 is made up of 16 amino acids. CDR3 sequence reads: CASSLERGGPLDTQYF. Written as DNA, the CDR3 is TGTGCCAGCAGCTTAGAGCGGGGGGGCCCCCTAGATACGCAGTATTTT.

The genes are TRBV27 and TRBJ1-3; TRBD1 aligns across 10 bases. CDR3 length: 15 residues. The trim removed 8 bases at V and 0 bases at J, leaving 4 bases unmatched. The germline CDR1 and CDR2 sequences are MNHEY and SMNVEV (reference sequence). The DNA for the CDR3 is TGTGCCAGCCGACAGGGGGCCCACTCTGGAAACACCATATATTTT. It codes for CASRQGAHSGNTIYF.

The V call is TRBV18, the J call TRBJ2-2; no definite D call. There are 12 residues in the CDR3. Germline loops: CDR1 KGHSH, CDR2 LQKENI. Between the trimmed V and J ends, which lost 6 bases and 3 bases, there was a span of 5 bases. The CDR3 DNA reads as TGTGCCAGCTCCCCCGACACCGGGGAGCTGTTTTTT. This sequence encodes CASSPDTGELFF. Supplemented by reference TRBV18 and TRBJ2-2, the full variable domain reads NAGVMQNPRHLVRRRGQEARLRCSPMKGHSHVYWYRQLPEEGLKFMVYLQKENIIDESGMPKERFSAEFPKEGPSILRIQQVVRGDSAAYFCASSPDTGELFFGEGSRLTVL.

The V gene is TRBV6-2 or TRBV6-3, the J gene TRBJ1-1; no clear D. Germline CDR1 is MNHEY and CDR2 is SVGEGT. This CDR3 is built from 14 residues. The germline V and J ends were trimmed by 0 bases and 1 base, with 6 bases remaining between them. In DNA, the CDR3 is TGTGCCAGCAGTTACTCGCTAGGGAACACTGAAGCTTTCTTT. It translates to CASSYSLGNTEAFF.

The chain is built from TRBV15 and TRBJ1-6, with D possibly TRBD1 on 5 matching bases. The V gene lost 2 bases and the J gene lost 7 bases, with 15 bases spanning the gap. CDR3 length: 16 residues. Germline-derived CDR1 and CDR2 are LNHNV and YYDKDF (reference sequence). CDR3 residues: CATSRTTLGGNSPLHF. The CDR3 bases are TGTGCCACCAGCAGAACTACGTTGGGGGGAAATTCACCCCTCCACTTT.